This T cell receptor beta chain was recorded in a study of cytomegalovirus exposure and HLA in healthy donors. Study-wide points: A later analysis linked a missense variant in DCLRE1C to the trimming of TCR beta V and J genes. Productive status was seen about 87% or about 30% of the time for most TCR beta V segments in an earlier analysis.

PCR used 60 Vbeta primers and 13 Jbeta primers. Assay: immunoSEQ multiplex PCR; the TCRdb copy retains only in-frame clones and omits some. The repertoire holds some 150,000 clones, around 84% seen once, with around 5.2% in the top ten. CDR3 length: 15 amino acids. The germline CDR1 and CDR2 sequences are SEHNR and FQNEAQ (reference sequence). Trimming removed 5 bases from V and 2 bases from J; junction bases left unmatched: 3. This clone was seen just once. Its target is not known. This chain links TRBV7-9 with TRBJ2-5; 12 bases fit TRBD2. The TCR originated in a woman aged 40 to 50 in good health and CMV-seropositive. Sequenced: PBMCs. The CDR3 region has the DNA TGTGCCAGCAGCGTCGGACTAGCGGGACAAGAGACCCAGTACTTC. This translates into CASSVGLAGQETQYF. The variable domain in full, completed from reference TRBV7-9 and TRBJ2-5, reads DTGVSQNPRHKITKRGQNVTFRCDPISEHNRLYWYRQTLGQGPEFLTYFQNEAQLEKSRLLSDRFSAERPKGSFSTLEIQRTEQGDSAMYLCASSVGLAGQETQYFGPGTRLLVL.